These 4 T cell receptor beta chains originate from one sample sequenced in a study of control samples from healthy donors and cancer patients. Clones were sequenced by immunoSEQ multiplex PCR, and TCRdb holds only the in-frame ones, with some missing. The table records tens of thousands of clones, around nine tenths of them present only once. The sample comprised blood. The receptors originated from a woman in her forties or fifties in good health.

The chain links TRBV11-3 to TRBJ2-1; 11 nucleotides agree with TRBD1. The CDR3 spans 15 residues. Germline V CDR1 and CDR2: SGHNT, YENEEA. Trimming at V came to 6 bases and at J to 6 bases, leaving 7 bases not matched to a gene. CDR3 nucleotides: TGTGCCAGCAGTCCGGGACAGGGGGGTATCAATGAGCAGTTCTTC. Its protein is CASSPGQGGINEQFF.

The rearrangement joins TRBV5-1 to TRBJ2-7, with TRBD1 identical over 7 bases. Germline V lookup: CDR1 SGHRS, CDR2 YFSETQ. Trimming cost V 6 bases and J 2 bases; bases outside gene matches: 8. The CDR3 has 14 residues. The CDR3 region is CASTRGTATYEQYF. CDR3 nucleotides: TGCGCCAGCACCCGTGGGACAGCGACCTACGAGCAGTACTTC.

This rearrangement joins TRBV15 to TRBJ1-3; D not certain. Trimming pared 1 base from V and 0 bases from J, leaving 10 bases between. The CDR3 has 16 amino acids. Germline CDR1 reads LNHNV; CDR2 reads YYDKDF (reference sequence). CDR3 region: CATSRAKDASGNTIYF. CDR3 coding DNA: TGTGCCACCAGCAGAGCAAAGGACGCCTCTGGAAACACCATATATTTT.

The chain uses TRBV3-1 (or the pseudogene TRBV3-2) and TRBJ1-1; D is unresolved. Trimming took 2 bases from V and 7 from J, leaving 5 bases between them. The CDR3 is made up of 11 amino acids. CDR1 is LGHDT and CDR2 is YNNKEL in the germline V gene (reference sequence). The CDR3: CASSQNHEAFF. As DNA, the CDR3 is TGTGCCAGCAGCCAAAACCATGAAGCTTTCTTT.